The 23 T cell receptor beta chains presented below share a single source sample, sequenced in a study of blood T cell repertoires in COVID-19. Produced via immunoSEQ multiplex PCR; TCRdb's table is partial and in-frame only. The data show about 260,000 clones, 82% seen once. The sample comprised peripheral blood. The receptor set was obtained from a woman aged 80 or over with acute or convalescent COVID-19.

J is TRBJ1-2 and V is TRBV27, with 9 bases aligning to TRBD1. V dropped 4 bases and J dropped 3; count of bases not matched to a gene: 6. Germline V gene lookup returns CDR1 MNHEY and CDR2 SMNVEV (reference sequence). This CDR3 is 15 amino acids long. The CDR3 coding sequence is TGTGCCAGCAGTTCAACAGGGGGCCGAGACTATGGCTACACCTTC. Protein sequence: CASSSTGGRDYGYTF.

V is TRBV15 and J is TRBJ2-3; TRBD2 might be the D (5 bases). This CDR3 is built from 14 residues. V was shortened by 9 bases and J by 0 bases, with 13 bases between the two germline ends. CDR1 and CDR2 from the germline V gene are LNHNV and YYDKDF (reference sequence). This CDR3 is CATLGGLSTDTQYF. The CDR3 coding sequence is TGTGCCACTCTAGGCGGGTTGAGCACAGATACGCAGTATTTT. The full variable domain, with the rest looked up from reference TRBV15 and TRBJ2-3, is DAMVIQNPRYQVTQFGKPVTLSCSQTLNHNVMYWYQQKSSQAPKLLFHYYDKDFNNEADTPDNFQSRRPNTSFCFLDIRSPGLGDTAMYLCATLGGLSTDTQYFGPGTRLTVL.

CDR3 sequence (DNA): TGTGCCAGCAGTGTAGGCGGGAGCAAGTCCTACAATGAGCAGTTCTTC. It is translated as CASSVGGSKSYNEQFF. The chain is built from TRBV25-1 and TRBJ2-1, with 7 bases matching TRBD2. Germline trimming cut 4 bases from V and 1 base from J; bases unmatched to any gene: 7. This CDR3 contains 16 residues. Looked up from germline, CDR1 is MGHDK and CDR2 is SYGVNS.

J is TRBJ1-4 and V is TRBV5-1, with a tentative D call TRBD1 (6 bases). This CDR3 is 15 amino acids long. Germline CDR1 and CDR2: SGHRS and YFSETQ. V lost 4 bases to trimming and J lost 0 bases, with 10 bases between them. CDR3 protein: CASSPTGTTNEKLFF. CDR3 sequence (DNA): TGCGCCAGCAGCCCTACAGGGACAACTAATGAAAAACTGTTTTTT.

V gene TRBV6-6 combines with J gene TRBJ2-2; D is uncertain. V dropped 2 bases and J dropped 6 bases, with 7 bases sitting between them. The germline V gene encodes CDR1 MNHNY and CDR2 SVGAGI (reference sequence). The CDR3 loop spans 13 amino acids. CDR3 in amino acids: CASSYQNPGELFF. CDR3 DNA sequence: TGTGCCAGCAGTTACCAAAATCCCGGGGAGCTGTTTTTT.

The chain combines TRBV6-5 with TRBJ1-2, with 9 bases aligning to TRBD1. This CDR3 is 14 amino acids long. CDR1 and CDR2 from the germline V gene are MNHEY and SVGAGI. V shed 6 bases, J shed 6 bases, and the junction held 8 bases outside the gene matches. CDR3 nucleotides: TGTGCCAGCAGGCGACAGGGGGAGCCTGATGGCTACACCTTC. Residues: CASRRQGEPDGYTF.

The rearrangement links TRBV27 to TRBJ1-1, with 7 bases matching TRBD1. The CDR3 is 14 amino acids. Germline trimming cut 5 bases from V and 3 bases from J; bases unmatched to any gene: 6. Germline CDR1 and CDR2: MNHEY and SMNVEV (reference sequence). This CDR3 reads CASSRQGYYTEAFF. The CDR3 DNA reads TGTGCCAGCAGTCGACAGGGCTACTACACTGAAGCTTTCTTT.

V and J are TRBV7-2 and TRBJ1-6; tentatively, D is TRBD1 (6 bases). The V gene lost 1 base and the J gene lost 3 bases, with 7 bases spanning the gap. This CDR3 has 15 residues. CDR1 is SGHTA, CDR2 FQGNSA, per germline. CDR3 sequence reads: CASSLGQVYNSPLHF. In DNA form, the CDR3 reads TGTGCCAGCAGCTTAGGACAGGTCTATAATTCACCCCTCCACTTT.

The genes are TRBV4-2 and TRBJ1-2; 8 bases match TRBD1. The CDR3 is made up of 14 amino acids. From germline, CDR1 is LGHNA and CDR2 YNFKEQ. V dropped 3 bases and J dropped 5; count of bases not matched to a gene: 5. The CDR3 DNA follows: TGTGCCAGCAGCCACCGGACAGGGCAGTATGGCTACACCTTC. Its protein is CASSHRTGQYGYTF.

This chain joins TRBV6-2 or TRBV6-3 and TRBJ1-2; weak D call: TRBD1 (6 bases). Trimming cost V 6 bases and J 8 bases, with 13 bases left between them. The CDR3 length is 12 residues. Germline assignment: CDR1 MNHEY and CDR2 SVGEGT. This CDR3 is CASSQTGSGYTF. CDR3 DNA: TGTGCCAGCAGCCAAACAGGGTCCGGCTACACCTTC.

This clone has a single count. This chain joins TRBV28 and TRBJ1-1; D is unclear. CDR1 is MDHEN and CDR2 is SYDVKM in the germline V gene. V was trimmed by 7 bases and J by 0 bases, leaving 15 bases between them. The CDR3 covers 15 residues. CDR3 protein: CASKKRHLLNTEAFF. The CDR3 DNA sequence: TGTGCCAGCAAAAAGAGACACCTACTGAACACTGAAGCTTTCTTT.

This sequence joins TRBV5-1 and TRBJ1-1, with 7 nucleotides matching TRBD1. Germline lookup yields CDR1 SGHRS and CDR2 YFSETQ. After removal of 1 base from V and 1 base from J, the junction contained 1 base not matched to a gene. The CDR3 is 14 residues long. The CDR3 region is CASSLRGQNTEAFF. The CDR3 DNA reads TGCGCCAGCAGCTTGAGGGGGCAGAACACTGAAGCTTTCTTT.

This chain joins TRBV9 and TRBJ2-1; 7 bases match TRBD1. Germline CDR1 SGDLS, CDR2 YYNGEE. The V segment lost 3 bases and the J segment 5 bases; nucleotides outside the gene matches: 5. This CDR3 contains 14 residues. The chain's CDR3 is CASSEGATHNEQFF. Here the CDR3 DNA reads TGTGCCAGCAGCGAGGGGGCGACCCACAATGAGCAGTTCTTC.

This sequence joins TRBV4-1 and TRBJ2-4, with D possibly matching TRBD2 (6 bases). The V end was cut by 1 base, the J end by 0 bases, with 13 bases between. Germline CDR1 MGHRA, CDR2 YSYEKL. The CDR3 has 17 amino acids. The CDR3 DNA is TGCGCCAGCAGCCAAGGCGGGACGGTACTAGCCAAAAACATTCAGTACTTC. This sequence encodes CASSQGGTVLAKNIQYF.

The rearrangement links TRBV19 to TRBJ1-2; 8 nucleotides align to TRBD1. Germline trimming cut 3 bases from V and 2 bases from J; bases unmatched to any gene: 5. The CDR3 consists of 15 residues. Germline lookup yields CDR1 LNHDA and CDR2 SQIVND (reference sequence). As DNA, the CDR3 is TGTGCCAGTAGTATCAGCCAGGGGGCGAACTATGGCTACACCTTC. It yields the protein CASSISQGANYGYTF.

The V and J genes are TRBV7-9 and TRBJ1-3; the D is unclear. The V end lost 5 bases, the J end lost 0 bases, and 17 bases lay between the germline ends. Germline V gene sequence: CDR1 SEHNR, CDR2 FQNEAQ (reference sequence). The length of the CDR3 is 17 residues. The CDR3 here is CASSPTFIASSGNTIYF. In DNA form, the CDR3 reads TGTGCCAGCAGCCCAACTTTCATAGCTAGCTCTGGAAACACCATATATTTT.

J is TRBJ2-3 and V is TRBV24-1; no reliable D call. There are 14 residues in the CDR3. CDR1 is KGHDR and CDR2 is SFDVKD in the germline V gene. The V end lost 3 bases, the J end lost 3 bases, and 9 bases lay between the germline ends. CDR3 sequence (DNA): TGTGCCACCAGTGATCCTGGCAGAACAGATACGCAGTATTTT. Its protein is CATSDPGRTDTQYF.

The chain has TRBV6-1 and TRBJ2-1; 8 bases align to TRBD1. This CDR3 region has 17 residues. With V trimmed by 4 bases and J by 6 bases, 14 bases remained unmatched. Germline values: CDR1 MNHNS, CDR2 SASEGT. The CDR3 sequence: CASSVHPGGRPPNEQFF. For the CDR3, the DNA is TGTGCCAGCAGTGTTCACCCAGGGGGCAGACCCCCCAATGAGCAGTTCTTC.

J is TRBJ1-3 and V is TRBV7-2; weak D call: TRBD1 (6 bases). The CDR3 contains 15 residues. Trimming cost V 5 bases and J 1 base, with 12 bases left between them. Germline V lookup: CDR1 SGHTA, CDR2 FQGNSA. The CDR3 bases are TGTGCCAGCAGCCCCCAGGGGATTTCTGGAAACACCATATATTTT. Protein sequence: CASSPQGISGNTIYF.

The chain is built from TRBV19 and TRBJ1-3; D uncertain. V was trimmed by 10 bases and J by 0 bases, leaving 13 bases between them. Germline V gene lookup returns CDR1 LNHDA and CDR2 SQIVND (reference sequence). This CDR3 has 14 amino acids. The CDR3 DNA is TGTGCCACACGGTCGATTGGCTCTGGAAACACCATATATTTT. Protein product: CATRSIGSGNTIYF.

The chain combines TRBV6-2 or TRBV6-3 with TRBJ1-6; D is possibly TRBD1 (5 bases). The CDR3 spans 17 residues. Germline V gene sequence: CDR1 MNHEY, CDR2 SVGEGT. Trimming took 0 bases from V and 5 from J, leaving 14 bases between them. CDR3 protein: CASSYSNTGGDNSPLHF. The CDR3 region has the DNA TGTGCCAGCAGTTACTCGAATACGGGGGGTGATAATTCACCCCTCCACTTT.

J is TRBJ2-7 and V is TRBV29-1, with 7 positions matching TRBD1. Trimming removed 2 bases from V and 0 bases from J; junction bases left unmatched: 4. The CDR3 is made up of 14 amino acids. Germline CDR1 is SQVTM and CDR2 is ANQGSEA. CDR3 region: CSVESGQSSYEQYF. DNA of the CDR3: TGCAGCGTTGAATCGGGACAGAGCTCCTACGAGCAGTACTTC.

The DNA for the CDR3 is TGTGCCAGCAGCCAATTGACGGGGTTGAACACCGGGGAGCTGTTTTTT. Amino acids: CASSQLTGLNTGELFF. The chain joins TRBV3-1 (or the pseudogene TRBV3-2) to TRBJ2-2; a weak D match, TRBD2 (5 bases). Germline lookup yields CDR1 LGHDT and CDR2 YNNKEL (reference sequence). The CDR3 is 16 residues long. Deletions cut 2 bases from V and 1 base from J, with 11 bases between.